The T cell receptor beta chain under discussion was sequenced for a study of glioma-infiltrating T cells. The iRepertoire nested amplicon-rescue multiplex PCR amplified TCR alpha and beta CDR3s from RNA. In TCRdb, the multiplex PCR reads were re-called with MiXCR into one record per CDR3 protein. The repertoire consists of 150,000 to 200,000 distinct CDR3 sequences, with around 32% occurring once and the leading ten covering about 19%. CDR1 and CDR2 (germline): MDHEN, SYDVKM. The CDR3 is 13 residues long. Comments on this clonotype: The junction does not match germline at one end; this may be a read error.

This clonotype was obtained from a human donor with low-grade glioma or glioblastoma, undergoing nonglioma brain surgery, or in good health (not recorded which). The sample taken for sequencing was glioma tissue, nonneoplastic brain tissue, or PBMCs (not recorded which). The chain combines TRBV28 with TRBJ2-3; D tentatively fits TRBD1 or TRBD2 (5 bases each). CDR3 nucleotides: TGTGCCAGCGGGTTGGGGGTGGAGGATAAGCAGTATTTT. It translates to CASGLGVEDKQYF.